This T cell receptor beta chain was retrieved from a study of neurological immune-mediated disorders. Study background: The study included some 34 multiple sclerosis patients, around 30 relapsing-remitting and 3 secondary progressive. The study, taken as a whole, reports: When the repertoires were grouped phylogenetically, those of 18 of the 34 multiple sclerosis patients came together in a single cluster of related CDR3 sequences, which points to a possible repertoire-level signature. None of the CDR3 amino acid sequences of expanded clones were shared across subjects, and this suggested private repertoires in all groups.

With V trimmed by 5 bases and J by 3 bases, 3 bases remained unmatched. Germline assignment: CDR1 SGHRS and CDR2 YFSETQ. CDR3 length: 13 residues. TCRdb analysed the 5' RACE reads with MiXCR anew, one entry per CDR3 protein. The sample consists of some 61,000 distinct CDR3 sequences, 3.5% to 5% of them appearing once. Points on this clonotype: What it recognizes is unknown. A clone one base away is much larger, so this may be a read error.

The TCR was taken from a man aged 30-40 years with multiple sclerosis. The chain carries TRBV5-1 and TRBJ2-3; 7 nucleotides line up with TRBD1. The sample consisted of PBMCs. CDR3 residues: CASRRGPTDTQYF. CDR3 DNA: TGCGCCAGCAGGAGGGGGCCGACAGATACGCAGTATTTT.